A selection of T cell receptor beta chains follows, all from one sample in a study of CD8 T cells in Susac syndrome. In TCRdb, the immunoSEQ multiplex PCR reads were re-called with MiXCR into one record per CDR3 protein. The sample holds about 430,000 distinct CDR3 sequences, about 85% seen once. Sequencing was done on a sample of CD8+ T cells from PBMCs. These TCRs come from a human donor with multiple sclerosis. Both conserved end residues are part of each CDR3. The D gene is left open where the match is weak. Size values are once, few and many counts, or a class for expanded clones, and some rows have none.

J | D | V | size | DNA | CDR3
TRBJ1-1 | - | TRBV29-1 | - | TGCAGCGCCACGGGTAATGTAGCTTTCTTT | CSATGNVAFF
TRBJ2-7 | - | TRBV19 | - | TGTGCCAGTAGTATGGGCAGTGCCCCTTCCGAGCAGTACTTC | CASSMGSAPSEQYF
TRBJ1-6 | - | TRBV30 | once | TGTGCCTGCGACAGCGATTCACCCCTCCACTTT | CACDSDSPLHF
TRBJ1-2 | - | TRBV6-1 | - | TGTGCCAGCAGTGACCCCAGGGAGCAGGGGCGCTACTATGGCTACACCTTC | CASSDPREQGRYYGYTF
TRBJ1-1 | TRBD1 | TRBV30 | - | TGTGCCTGGAGAGGACAGGGGAACACTGAAGCTTTCTTT | CAWRGQGNTEAFF
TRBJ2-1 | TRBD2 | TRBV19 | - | TGTGCCAGTAGCCCCACCCTAGCGGGAGACCATGAGCAGTTCTTC | CASSPTLAGDHEQFF
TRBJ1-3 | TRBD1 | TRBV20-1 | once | TGCATTCCAGACCCTACGCAGGACAGGGAGAATGGAAACACCATATATTTT | CIPDPTQDRENGNTIYF
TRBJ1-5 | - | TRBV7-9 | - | TGTGCCACCGGGGGAGGGGAAGGGGAGAGATTTGGCAATCAGCCCCAGCATTTT | CATGGGEGERFGNQPQHF
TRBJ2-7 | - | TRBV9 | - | TGTGCCAGCAGCGTAGGCCAAACCGGCTCCTACGAGCAGTACTTC | CASSVGQTGSYEQYF
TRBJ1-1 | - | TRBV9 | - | TGTGCCAGCAGCGTAGAGGGGAGTGCTGAAGCTTTCTTT | CASSVEGSAEAFF
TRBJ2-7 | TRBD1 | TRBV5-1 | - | TGCGCCAGCAGCTCGGGACAGGTTGTTCTCTACGAGCAGTACTTC | CASSSGQVVLYEQYF
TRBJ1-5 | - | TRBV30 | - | TGTGCCTGGAGTGTACTAAGTGTGAATAGCAATCAGCCCCAGCATTTT | CAWSVLSVNSNQPQHF
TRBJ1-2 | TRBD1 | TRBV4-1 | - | TGCGCCAGCAGCCAATACGGGACAGGGCCCTATGGCTACACCTTC | CASSQYGTGPYGYTF
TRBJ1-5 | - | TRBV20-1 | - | TGCAGTGCTAGTAAATTGGGGAGAGATCAGCCCCAGCATTTT | CSASKLGRDQPQHF
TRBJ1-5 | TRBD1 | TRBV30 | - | TGTGCCTGGGCTCGCCAGGGGGCACTCAATCAGCCCCAGCATTTT | CAWARQGALNQPQHF
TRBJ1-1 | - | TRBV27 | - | TGTGCCAGCGGGCCTACAGCTAACACTGAAGCTTTCTTT | CASGPTANTEAFF
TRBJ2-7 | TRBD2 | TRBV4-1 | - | TGCGCCAGCAGCCAAGATGGTCGGGACTACACATCCTACGAGCAGTACTTC | CASSQDGRDYTSYEQYF
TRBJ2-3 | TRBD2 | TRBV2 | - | TGTGCCAGCAGGCAAAGCGGGGGGGGCACAGATACGCAGTATTTT | CASRQSGGGTDTQYF
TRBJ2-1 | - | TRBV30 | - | TGTGCCTGGAGTAACTTAGCTGGGGCTCTAAGTGAGCAGTTCTTC | CAWSNLAGALSEQFF
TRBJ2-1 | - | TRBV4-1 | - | TGCGCCAGCAGCCAAGGGGGAGCGTGGACCAAACATGAGCAGTTCTTC | CASSQGGAWTKHEQFF
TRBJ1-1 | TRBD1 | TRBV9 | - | TGTGCCAGCAGCCCACCGGGACAGGGTTACACTGAAGCTTTCTTT | CASSPPGQGYTEAFF
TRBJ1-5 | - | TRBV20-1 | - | TGCAGTGCTATTCGTGGGAGGGACAGCAATCAGCCCCAGCATTTT | CSAIRGRDSNQPQHF
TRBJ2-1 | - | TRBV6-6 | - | TGTGCCAGCAGTTATACCAATTCCTACAATGAGCGGTTCTTC | CASSYTNSYNERFF
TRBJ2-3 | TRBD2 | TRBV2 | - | TGTGCCAGCAGCCGAGCGGGGTCGGATACGCAGTATTTT | CASSRAGSDTQYF
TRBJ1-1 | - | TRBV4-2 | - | TGTGCCAGCACCCCCGAGGGGGAGAACACTGAAGCTTTCTTT | CASTPEGENTEAFF
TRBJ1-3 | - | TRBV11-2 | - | TGTGCCAGCAGCCACTGGACAGAAAACTCTGGAAACACCATATATTTT | CASSHWTENSGNTIYF
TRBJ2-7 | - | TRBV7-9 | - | TGTGCCAGCAGCTTAGTTCAGAACCCATACGAGCAGTACTTC | CASSLVQNPYEQYF
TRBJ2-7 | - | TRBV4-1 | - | TGCGCCAGCAGCCATACGAGCGGCAACTCCTACGAGCAGTACTTC | CASSHTSGNSYEQYF
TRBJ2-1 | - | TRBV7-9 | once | TGTGCCAGCAGCTTCCCTTCACTAGGGAATGAGCAGTTCTTC | CASSFPSLGNEQFF
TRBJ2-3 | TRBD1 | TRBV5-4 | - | TGTGCCAGCAGCGGGACAGAGACGATCACAGATACGCAGTATTTT | CASSGTETITDTQYF